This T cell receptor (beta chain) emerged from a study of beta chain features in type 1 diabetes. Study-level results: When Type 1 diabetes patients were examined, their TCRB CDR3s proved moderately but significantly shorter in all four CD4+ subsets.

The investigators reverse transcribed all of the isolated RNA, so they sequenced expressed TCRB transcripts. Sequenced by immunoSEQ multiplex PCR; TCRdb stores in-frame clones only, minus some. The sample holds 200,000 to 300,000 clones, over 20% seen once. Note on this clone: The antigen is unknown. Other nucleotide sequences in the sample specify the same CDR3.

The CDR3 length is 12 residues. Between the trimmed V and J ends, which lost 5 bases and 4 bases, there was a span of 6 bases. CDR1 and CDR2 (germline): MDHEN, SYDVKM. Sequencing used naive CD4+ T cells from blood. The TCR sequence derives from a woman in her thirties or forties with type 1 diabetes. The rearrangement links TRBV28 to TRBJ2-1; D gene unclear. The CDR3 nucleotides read TGTGCCAGCAGTCGCCTATACAATGAGCAGTTCTTC. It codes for CASSRLYNEQFF.